The text below deals with one T cell receptor (beta chain). MiXCR was run by TCRdb on the 5' RACE reads, yielding one entry per CDR3 protein. The sample yields 200,000 to 300,000 distinct CDR3 sequences, roughly 13% seen once. The ends lost 5 bases at V and 2 bases at J; junction bases unmatched: 8. The CDR3 sequence is 16 residues long. Per the germline V gene, CDR1 is SGHTA and CDR2 is FQGNSA. The data derive from a study of identical twins. The same specimen was also included in a second study, on yellow fever vaccine responses in identical twins.

The sequenced sample consisted of memory (CD45RO+) T cells sorted from blood. The chain links TRBV7-2 to TRBJ2-7; 11 bases map to TRBD2. The receptor was isolated from a woman under 30 in good health. CDR3 nucleotides: TGTGCCAGCAGCCCCAGACTAGCGGGGAGCACCTACGAGCAGTACTTC. Translated: CASSPRLAGSTYEQYF.